The following is a T cell receptor beta chain sequence with its context. The data were obtained in a study of blood T cell repertoires in COVID-19. The CDR3 is 18 amino acids. Trimming took 5 bases from V and 2 from J; bases not matched to a gene: 12. In germline, CDR1 is ENHRY, CDR2 SYGVKD. Sequenced by immunoSEQ multiplex PCR; TCRdb stores in-frame clones only, minus some. The table lists fewer than 150,000 clones, 80% to 85% of them singletons. The sequence was collected from a human donor in a cohort sampled during active COVID-19. Sequenced sample: peripheral blood. The V call is TRBV10-3, the J call TRBJ2-5; 12 bases agree with TRBD2. The CDR3 region is CAISPTQGGLAGQETQYF. The DNA for the CDR3 is TGTGCCATCAGTCCTACCCAAGGCGGACTAGCGGGACAAGAGACCCAGTACTTC.